This TCR beta chain was recovered during a study of blood T cells in healthy people across ages. Points from the study as a whole: PBMCs left unsorted prevented a conclusive naive versus antigen-experienced comparison. Long-lived and aged donors differed, with more naive CD4+ cells and higher diversity in the long-lived.

V was shortened by 0 bases and J by 2 bases, with 12 bases between the two germline ends. CDR3 length equals 15 residues. Germline V gene data show CDR1 as SGHRS and CDR2 as YFSETQ. As for this clonotype: Its antigen is not identified.

PCR was performed a second time for 7 to 11 cycles using a sample-barcoded 5' primer and a J-beta primer mix. TCRdb processed the 5' RACE reads anew with MiXCR; each CDR3 protein has one entry. Of around 800,000 distinct CDR3 sequences listed, roughly 24% are singletons. In addition, the sample was reused for a study of T cells of mothers and their children. This second study says: Sequencing returned over 8 million TCR beta CDR3 reads per mother and about 2.9 million per child. Detection of persistent microchimeric T cell clones did not occur.

The chain carries TRBV5-1 and TRBJ2-7; D not certain. This TCR derives from a boy between 5 and 17 years old in good health. Sequencing was done on a sample of blood. CDR3 in amino acids: CASSLEGSQTYEQYF. In nucleotides, the CDR3 is TGCGCCAGCAGCTTGGAAGGATCGCAGACCTACGAGCAGTACTTC. The whole variable domain, filled in from reference TRBV5-1 and TRBJ2-7, reads KAGVTQTPRYLIKTRGQQVTLSCSPISGHRSVSWYQQTPGQGLQFLFEYFSETQRNKGNFPGRFSGRQFSNSRSEMNVSTLELGDSALYLCASSLEGSQTYEQYFGPGTRLTVT.